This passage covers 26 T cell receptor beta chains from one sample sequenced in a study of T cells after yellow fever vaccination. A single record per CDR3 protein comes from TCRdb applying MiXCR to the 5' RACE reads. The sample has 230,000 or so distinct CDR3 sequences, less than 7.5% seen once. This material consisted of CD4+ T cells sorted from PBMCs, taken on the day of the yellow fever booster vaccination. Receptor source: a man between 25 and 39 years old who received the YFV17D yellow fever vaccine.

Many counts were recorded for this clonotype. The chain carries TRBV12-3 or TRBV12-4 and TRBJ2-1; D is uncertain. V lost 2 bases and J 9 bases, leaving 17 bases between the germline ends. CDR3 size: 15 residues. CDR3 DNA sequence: TGTGCCAGCAGTTTATTTCAGACCCTGCCCCCTGAGCAGTTCTTC. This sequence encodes CASSLFQTLPPEQFF.

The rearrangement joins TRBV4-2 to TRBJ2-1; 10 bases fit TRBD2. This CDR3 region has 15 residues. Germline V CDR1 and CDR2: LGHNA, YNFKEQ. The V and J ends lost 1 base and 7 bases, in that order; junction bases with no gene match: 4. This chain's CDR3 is CASSQGGTSVNEQFF. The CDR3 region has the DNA TGTGCCAGCAGCCAAGGGGGGACTAGCGTGAATGAGCAGTTCTTC.

DNA of the CDR3: TGTGCCAGCAGCCCCGTGGGCGGGGGTGAGACCCAGTACTTC. The encoded protein is CASSPVGGGETQYF. The chain joins TRBV7-6 to TRBJ2-5; 7 bases agree with TRBD2. The V and J ends lost 5 bases and 5 bases, in that order; junction bases with no gene match: 8. The CDR3 length is 14 residues. The germline V gene has CDR1 SGHVS and CDR2 FNYEAQ.

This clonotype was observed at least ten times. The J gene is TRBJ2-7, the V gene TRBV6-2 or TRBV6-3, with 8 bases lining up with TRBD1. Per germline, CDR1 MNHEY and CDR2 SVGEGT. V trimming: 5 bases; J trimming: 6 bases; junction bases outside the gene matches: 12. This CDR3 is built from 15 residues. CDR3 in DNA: TGTGCCAGCAGTAACGCCGGGACAGGTAATACCGAGCAGTACTTC. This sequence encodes CASSNAGTGNTEQYF.

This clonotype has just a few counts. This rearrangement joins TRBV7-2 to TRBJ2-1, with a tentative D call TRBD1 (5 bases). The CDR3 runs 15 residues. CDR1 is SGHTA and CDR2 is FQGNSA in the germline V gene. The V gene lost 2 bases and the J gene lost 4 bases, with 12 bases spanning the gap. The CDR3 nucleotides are TGTGCCAGCAGCTTATGGTCAGGGTTATACAATGAGCAGTTCTTC. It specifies CASSLWSGLYNEQFF.

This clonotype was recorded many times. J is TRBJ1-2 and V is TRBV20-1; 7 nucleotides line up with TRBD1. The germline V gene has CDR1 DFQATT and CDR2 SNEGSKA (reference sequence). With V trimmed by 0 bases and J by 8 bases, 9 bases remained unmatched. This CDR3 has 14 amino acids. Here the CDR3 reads CSARDRQGVEGYTF. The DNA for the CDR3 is TGCAGTGCTAGAGATAGGCAGGGGGTGGAGGGCTACACCTTC.

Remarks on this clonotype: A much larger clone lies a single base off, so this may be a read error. The CDR3 DNA sequence: TGTGCCAGAATGACGGGAAGCACAGATACGCAGTATTTT. Its translation is CARMTGSTDTQYF. This rearrangement joins TRBV12-3 or TRBV12-4 to TRBJ2-3; D is possibly TRBD2 (5 bases). V lost 9 bases and J lost 0, with 10 bases in between. This CDR3 has 13 residues.

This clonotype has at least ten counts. The DNA of the CDR3 is TGTGCCAGCAGCTTTCTCCAAGAGACCCAGTACTTC. Translated: CASSFLQETQYF. J is TRBJ2-5 and V is TRBV7-9; unclear D gene. Per germline, CDR1 SEHNR and CDR2 FQNEAQ (reference sequence). The CDR3 contains 12 residues. Trimming pared 3 bases from V and 1 base from J, leaving 3 bases between. The whole variable domain, filled in from reference TRBV7-9 and TRBJ2-5, reads DTGVSQNPRHKITKRGQNVTFRCDPISEHNRLYWYRQTLGQGPEFLTYFQNEAQLEKSRLLSDRFSAERPKGSFSTLEIQRTEQGDSAMYLCASSFLQETQYFGPGTRLLVL.

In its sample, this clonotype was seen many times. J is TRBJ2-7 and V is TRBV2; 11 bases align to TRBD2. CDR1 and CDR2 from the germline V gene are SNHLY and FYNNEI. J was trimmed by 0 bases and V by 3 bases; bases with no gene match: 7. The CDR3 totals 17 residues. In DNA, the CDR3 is TGTGCCAGCAGTGAGGGACTAGCGGTACCTAGCTCCTACGAGCAGTACTTC. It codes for CASSEGLAVPSSYEQYF.

DNA for the CDR3: TGTGCCAGCAGCCAAGATTTCGGGGGAGGAGAGACCCAGTACTTC. This gives the protein CASSQDFGGGETQYF. The chain has TRBV4-2 and TRBJ2-5; maybe TRBD2 (6 bases). Germline V gene data show CDR1 as LGHNA and CDR2 as YNFKEQ. Trimming stripped 0 bases from V and 4 bases from J, with 12 bases between. The CDR3 totals 15 residues.

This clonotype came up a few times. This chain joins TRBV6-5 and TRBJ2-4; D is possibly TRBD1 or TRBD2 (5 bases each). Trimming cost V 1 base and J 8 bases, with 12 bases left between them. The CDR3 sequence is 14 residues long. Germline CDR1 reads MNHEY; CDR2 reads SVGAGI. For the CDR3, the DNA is TGTGCCAGCAGTTACTGGGACGGCGGGTACATTCAGTACTTC. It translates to CASSYWDGGYIQYF.

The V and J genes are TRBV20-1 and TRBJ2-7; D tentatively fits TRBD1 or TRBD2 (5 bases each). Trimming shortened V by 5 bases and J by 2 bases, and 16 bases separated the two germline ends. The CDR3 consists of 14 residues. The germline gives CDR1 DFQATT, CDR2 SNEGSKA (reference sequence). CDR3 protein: CSAGAPGPTYEQYF. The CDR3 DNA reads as TGCAGTGCTGGGGCCCCGGGGCCCACCTACGAGCAGTACTTC.

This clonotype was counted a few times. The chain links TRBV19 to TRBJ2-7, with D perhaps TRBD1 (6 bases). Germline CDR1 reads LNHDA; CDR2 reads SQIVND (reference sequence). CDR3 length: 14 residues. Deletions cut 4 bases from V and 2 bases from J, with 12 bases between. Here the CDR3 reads CASSTRDTAYEQYF. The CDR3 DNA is TGTGCCAGTAGTACCCGGGACACAGCCTACGAGCAGTACTTC.

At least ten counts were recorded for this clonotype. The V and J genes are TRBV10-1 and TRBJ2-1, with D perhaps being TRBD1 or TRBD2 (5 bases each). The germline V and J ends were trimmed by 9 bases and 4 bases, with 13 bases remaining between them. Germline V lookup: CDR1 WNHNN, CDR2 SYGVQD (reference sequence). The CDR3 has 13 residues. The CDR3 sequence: CARGELPYNEQFF. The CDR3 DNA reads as TGCGCCAGGGGGGAGCTACCTTACAATGAGCAGTTCTTC.

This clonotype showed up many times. Here the CDR3 reads CASSLPVAGIGYEQYF. In nucleotides, the CDR3 is TGTGCCAGCAGTTTACCGGTGGCGGGAATCGGCTACGAGCAGTACTTC. The chain combines TRBV28 with TRBJ2-7; TRBD2 might be the D (6 bases). The CDR3 spans 16 residues. V was pared by 2 bases and J by 3 bases, with 17 bases between. Germline CDR1 MDHEN, CDR2 SYDVKM.

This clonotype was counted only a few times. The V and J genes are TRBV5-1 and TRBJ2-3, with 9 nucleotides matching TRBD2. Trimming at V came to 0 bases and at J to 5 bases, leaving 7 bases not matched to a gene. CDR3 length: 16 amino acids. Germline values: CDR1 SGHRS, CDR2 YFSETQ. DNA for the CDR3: TGCGCCAGCAGCTTGGGGGCTAGCGGGATCGGAGATACGCAGTATTTT. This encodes CASSLGASGIGDTQYF.

CDR3 residues: CASSLDRFFADEQFF. The CDR3 nucleotides are TGTGCCAGCAGTCTCGACAGGTTCTTCGCGGATGAGCAGTTCTTC. The V and J genes are TRBV2 and TRBJ2-1, with a tentative D call TRBD1 (6 bases). Trimming took off 5 bases at V and 8 bases at J, with 19 bases between the two ends. The length of the CDR3 is 15 residues. Germline lookup yields CDR1 SNHLY and CDR2 FYNNEI. Filled out from reference TRBV2 and TRBJ2-1, the complete variable domain reads EPEVTQTPSHQVTQMGQEVILRCVPISNHLYFYWYRQILGQKVEFLVSFYNNEISEKSEIFDDQFSVERPDGSNFTLKIRSTKLEDSAMYFCASSLDRFFADEQFFGPGTRLTVL.

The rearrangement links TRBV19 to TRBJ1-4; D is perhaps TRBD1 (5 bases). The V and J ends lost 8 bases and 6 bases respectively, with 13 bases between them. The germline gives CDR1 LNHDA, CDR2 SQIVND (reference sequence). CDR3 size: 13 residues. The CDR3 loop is CASADGTDEKLFF. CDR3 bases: TGTGCCAGTGCTGACGGGACCGATGAAAAACTGTTTTTT. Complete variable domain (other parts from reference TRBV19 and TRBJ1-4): DGGITQSPKYLFRKEGQNVTLSCEQNLNHDAMYWYRQDPGQGLRLIYYSQIVNDFQKGDIAEGYSVSREKKESFPLTVTSAQKNPTAFYLCASADGTDEKLFFGSGTQLSVL.

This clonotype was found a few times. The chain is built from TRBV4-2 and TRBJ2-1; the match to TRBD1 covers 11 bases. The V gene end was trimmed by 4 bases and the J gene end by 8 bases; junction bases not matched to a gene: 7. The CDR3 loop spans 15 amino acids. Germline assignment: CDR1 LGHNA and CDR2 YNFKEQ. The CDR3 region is CASSRPGQGVYEQFF. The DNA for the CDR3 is TGTGCCAGCAGCCGCCCGGGACAGGGGGTCTATGAGCAGTTCTTC.

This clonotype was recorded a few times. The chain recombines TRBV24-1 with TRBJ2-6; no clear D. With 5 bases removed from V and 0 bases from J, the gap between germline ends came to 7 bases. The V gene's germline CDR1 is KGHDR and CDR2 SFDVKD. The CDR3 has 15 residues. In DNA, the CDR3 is TGTGCCACCAGTGCCGGCCACTCTGGGGCCAACGTCCTGACTTTC. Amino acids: CATSAGHSGANVLTF.

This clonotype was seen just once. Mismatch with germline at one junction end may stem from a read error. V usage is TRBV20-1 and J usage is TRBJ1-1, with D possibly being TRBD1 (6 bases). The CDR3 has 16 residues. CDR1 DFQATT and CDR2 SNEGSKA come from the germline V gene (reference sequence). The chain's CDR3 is CCAEDIRGGLNTEAFF. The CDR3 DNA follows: TGCTGTGCTGAAGACATCCGCGGGGGGCTGAACACTGAAGCTTTCTTT.

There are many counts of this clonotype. The CDR3 loop is CANGRGTLSETQYF. The CDR3 DNA follows: TGTGCCAACGGACGGGGCACCTTATCCGAGACCCAGTACTTC. The gene calls are TRBV2 and TRBJ2-5; either TRBD1 or TRBD2 may supply D (5 bases each). The CDR3 is 14 residues long. Trimming cost V 10 bases and J 5 bases, with 20 bases left between them. CDR1 and CDR2 (germline): SNHLY, FYNNEI.

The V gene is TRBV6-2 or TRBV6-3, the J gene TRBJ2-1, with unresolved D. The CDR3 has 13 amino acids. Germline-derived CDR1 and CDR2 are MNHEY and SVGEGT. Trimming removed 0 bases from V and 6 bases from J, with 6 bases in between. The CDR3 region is CASSYSKVNEQFF. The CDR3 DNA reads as TGTGCCAGCAGTTACTCGAAGGTCAATGAGCAGTTCTTC.

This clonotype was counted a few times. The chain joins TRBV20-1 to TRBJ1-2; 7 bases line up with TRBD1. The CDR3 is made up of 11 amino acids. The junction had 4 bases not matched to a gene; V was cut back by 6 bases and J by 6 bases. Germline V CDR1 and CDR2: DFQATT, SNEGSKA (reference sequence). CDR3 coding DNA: TGCAGTGCAAACAGGGGAGATGGCTACACCTTC. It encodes CSANRGDGYTF.

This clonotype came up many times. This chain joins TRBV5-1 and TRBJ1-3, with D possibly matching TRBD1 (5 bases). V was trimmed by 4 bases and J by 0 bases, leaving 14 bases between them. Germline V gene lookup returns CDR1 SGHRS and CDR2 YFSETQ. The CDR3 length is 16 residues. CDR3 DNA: TGCGCCAGCAGCACCGACAGCTCCAACTCTGGAAACACCATATATTTT. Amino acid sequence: CASSTDSSNSGNTIYF.

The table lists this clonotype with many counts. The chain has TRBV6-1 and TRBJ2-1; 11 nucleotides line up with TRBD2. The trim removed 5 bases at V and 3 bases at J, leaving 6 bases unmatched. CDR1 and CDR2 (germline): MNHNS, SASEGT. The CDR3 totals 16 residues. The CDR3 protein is CASSKTGLADYNEQFF. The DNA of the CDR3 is TGTGCCAGCAGTAAAACGGGACTAGCGGACTACAATGAGCAGTTCTTC.